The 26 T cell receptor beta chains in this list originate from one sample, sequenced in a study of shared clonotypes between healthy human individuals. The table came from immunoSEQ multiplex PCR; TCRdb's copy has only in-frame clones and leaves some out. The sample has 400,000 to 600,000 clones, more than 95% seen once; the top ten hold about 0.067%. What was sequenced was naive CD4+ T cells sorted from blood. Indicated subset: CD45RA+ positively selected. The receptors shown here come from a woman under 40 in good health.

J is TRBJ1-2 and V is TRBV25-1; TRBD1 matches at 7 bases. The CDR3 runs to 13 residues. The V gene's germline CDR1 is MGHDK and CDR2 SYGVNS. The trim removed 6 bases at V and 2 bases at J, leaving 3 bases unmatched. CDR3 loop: CASSAGQNYGYTF. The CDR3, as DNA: TGTGCCAGCAGCGCGGGACAGAACTATGGCTACACCTTC.

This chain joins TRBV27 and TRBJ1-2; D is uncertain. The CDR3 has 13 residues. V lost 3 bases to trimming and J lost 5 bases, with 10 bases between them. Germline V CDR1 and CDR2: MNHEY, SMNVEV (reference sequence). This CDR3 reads CASSFARDYGYTF. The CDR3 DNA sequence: TGTGCCAGCAGTTTTGCTCGCGATTATGGCTACACCTTC.

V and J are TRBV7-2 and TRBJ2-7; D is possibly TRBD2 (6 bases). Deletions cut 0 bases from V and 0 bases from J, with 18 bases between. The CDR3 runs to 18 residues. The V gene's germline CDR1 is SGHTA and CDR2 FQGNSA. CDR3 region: CASSLALGKEGSSYEQYF. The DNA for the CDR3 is TGTGCCAGCAGCTTAGCGCTGGGTAAGGAGGGAAGCTCCTACGAGCAGTACTTC.

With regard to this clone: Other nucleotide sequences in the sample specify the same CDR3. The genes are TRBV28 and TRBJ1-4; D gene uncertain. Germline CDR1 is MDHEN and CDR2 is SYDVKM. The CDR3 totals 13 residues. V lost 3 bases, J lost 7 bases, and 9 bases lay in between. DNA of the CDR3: TGTGCCAGCAGTTTTCCGGGCGCTGAAAAACTGTTTTTT. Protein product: CASSFPGAEKLFF.

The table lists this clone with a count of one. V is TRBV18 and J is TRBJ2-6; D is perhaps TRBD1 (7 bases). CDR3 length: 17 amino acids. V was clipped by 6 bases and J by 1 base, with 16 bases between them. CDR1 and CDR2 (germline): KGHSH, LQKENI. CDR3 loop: CASSPDRAGSGANVLTF. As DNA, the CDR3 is TGTGCCAGCTCCCCTGACAGGGCGGGGTCTGGGGCCAACGTCCTGACTTTC.

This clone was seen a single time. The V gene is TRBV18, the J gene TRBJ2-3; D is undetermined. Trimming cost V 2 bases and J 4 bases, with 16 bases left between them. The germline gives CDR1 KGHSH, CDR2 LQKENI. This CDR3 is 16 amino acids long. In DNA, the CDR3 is TGTGCCAGCTCACCATTAGACTCCCCTCCGGCAGATACGCAGTATTTT. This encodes CASSPLDSPPADTQYF.

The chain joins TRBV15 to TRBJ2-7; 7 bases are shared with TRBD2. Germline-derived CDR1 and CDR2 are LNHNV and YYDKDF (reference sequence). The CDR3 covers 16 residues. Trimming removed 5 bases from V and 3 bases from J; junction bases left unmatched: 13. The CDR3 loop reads CATSRRVSSGLYEQYF. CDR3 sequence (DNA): TGTGCCACCAGCCGCCGAGTCTCTAGCGGCCTCTACGAGCAGTACTTC.

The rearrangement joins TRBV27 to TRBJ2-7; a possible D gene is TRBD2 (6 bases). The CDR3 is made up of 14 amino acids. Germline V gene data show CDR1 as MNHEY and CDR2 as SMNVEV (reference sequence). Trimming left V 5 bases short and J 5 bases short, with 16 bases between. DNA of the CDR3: TGTGCCAGCAGTCAAAGACTAGTTCCCAACGAGCAGTACTTC. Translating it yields CASSQRLVPNEQYF.

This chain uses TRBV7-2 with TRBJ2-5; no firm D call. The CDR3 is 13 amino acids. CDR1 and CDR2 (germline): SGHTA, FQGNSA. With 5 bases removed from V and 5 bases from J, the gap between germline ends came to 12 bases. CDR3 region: CASSHSSSETQYF. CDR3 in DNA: TGTGCCAGCAGCCATAGTTCGTCCGAGACCCAGTACTTC.

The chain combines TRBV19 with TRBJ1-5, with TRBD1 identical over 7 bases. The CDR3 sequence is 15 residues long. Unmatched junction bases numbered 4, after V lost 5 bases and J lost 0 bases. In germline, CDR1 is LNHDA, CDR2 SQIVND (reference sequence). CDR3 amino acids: CASSPGGISNQPQHF. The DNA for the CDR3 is TGTGCCAGTAGTCCAGGGGGGATTAGCAATCAGCCCCAGCATTTT.

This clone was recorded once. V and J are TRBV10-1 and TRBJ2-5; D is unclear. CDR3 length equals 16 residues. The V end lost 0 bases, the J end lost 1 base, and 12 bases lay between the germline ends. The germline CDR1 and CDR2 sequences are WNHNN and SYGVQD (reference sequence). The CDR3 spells CASSESTAKAQETQYF. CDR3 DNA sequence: TGCGCCAGCAGTGAGTCTACCGCTAAAGCCCAAGAGACCCAGTACTTC.

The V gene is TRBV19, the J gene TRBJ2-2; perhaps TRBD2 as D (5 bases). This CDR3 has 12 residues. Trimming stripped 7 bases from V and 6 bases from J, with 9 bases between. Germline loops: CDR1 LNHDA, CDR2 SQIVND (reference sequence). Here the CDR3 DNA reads TGTGCCAGTACCCTCGGGGCCGGGGAGCTGTTTTTT. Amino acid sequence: CASTLGAGELFF.

CDR3 protein: CASSYQSGRDEKLFF. The CDR3 nucleotides are TGTGCCAGCAGTTACCAGTCAGGGCGAGATGAAAAACTGTTTTTT. The chain has TRBV6-6 and TRBJ1-4; D is possibly TRBD1 (5 bases). Germline CDR1 reads MNHNY; CDR2 reads SVGAGI (reference sequence). V was shortened by 2 bases and J by 6 bases, with 13 bases between the two germline ends. This CDR3 has 15 amino acids.

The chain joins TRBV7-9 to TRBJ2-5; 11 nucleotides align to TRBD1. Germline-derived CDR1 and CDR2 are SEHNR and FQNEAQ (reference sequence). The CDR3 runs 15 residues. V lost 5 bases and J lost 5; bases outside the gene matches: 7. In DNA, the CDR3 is TGTGCCAGCAGCCCCCAGGGACAGGGGGACGAGACCCAGTACTTC. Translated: CASSPQGQGDETQYF.

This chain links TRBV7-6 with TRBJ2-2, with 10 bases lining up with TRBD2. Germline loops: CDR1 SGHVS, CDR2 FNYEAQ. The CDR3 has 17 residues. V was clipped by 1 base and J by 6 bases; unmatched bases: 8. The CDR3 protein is CASSLVRAGGQSGELFF. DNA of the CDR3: TGTGCCAGCAGCTTAGTAAGAGCGGGAGGGCAATCCGGGGAGCTGTTTTTT.

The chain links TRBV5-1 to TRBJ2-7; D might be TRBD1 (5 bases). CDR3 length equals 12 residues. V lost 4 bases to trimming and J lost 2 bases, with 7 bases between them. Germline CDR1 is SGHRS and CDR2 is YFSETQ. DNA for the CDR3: TGCGCCAGCAGCCCAGGGACCTACGAGCAGTACTTC. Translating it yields CASSPGTYEQYF.

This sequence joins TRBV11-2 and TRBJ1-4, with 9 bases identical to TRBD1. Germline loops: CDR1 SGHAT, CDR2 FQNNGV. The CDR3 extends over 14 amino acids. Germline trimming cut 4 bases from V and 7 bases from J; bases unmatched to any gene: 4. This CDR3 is CASSSGQGFEKLFF. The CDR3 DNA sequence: TGTGCCAGCAGCTCGGGACAGGGATTTGAAAAACTGTTTTTT.

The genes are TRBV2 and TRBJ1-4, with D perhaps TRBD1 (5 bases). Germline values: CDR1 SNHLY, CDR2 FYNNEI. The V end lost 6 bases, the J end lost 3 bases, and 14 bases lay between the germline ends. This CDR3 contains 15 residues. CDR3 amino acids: CASRGSGTSNEKLFF. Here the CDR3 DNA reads TGTGCCAGCAGGGGTTCCGGGACCTCTAATGAAAAACTGTTTTTT.

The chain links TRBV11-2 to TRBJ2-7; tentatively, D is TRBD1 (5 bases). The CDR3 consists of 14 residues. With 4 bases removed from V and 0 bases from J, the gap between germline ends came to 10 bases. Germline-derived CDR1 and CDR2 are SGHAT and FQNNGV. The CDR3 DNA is TGTGCCAGCAGCTCTCAGGGTTCCTCCTACGAGCAGTACTTC. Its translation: CASSSQGSSYEQYF.

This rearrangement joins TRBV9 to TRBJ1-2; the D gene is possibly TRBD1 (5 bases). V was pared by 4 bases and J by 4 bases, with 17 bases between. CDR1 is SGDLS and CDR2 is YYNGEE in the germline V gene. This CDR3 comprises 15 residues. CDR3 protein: CASSPENRLGYGYTF. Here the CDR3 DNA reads TGTGCCAGCAGCCCCGAGAACAGGCTTGGCTATGGCTACACCTTC.

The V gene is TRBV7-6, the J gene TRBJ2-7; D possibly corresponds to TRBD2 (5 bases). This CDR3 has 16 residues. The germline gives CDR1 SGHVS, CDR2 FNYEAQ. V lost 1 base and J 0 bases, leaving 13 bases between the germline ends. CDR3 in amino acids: CASSLGNTEASYEQYF. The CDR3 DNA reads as TGTGCCAGCAGCTTAGGAAATACGGAGGCCTCCTACGAGCAGTACTTC.

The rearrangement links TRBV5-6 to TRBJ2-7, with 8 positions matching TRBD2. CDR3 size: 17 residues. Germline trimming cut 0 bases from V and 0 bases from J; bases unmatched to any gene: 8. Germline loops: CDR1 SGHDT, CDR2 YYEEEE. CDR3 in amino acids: CASSLAAGDPSSYEQYF. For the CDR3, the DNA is TGTGCCAGCAGCTTGGCAGCGGGGGACCCCAGCTCCTACGAGCAGTACTTC. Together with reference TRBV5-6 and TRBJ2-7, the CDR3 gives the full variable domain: DAGVTQSPTHLIKTRGQQVTLRCSPKSGHDTVSWYQQALGQGPQFIFQYYEEEERQRGNFPDRFSGHQFPNYSSELNVNALLLGDSALYLCASSLAAGDPSSYEQYFGPGTRLTVT.

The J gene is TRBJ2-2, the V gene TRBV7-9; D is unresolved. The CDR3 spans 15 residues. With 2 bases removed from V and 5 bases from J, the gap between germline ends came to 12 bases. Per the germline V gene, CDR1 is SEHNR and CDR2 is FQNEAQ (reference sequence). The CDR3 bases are TGTGCCAGCAGCTTACAGACTTCGGTTACCGGGGAGCTGTTTTTT. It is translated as CASSLQTSVTGELFF. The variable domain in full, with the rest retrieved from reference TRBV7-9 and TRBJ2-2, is DTGVSQNPRHKITKRGQNVTFRCDPISEHNRLYWYRQTLGQGPEFLTYFQNEAQLEKSRLLSDRFSAERPKGSFSTLEIQRTEQGDSAMYLCASSLQTSVTGELFFGEGSRLTVL.

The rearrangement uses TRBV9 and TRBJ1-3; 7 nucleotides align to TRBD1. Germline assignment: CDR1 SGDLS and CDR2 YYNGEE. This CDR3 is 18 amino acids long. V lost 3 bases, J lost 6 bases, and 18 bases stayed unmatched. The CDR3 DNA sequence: TGTGCCAGCAGCGCCAACAGGGGATTTCTGCAACTAGAAAACACCATATATTTT. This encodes CASSANRGFLQLENTIYF.

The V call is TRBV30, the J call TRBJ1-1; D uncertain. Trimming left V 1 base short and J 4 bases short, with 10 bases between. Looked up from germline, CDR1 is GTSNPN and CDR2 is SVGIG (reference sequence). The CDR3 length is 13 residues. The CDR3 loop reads CAWSAPDGTEAFF. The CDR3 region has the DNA TGTGCCTGGAGTGCCCCCGACGGCACTGAAGCTTTCTTT. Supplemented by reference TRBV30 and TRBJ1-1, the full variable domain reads SQTIHQWPATLVQPVGSPLSLECTVEGTSNPNLYWYRQAAGRGLQLLFYSVGIGQISSEVPQNLSASRPQDRQFILSSKKLLLSDSGFYLCAWSAPDGTEAFFGQGTRLTVV.

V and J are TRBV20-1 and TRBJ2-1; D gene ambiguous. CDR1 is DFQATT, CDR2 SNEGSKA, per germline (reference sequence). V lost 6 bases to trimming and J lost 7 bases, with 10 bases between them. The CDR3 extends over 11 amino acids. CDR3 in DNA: TGCAGTGCAACGACGCTGAATGAGCAGTTCTTC. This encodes CSATTLNEQFF.